This TCR beta chain was captured by sequencing in a study of blood T cell repertoires in COVID-19. Study context: PBMCs, B-cell-depleted T cells, or T cells were the source of the cDNA or gDNA that made up the material.

Deletions cut 3 bases from V and 5 bases from J, with 7 bases between. Germline V gene sequence: CDR1 MNHEY, CDR2 SMNVEV (reference sequence). The CDR3 totals 13 residues. Here immunoSEQ multiplex PCR was the method, and the copy in TCRdb shows in-frame clones only, minus some. The top ten clones hold 7.5% to 9% of a sample with about 31,000 clones, roughly nine tenths of them seen once. This clonotype originated in a man in his 70s with active or convalescent COVID-19. The gene calls are TRBV27 and TRBJ1-4; D remains ambiguous. The sequenced sample consisted of peripheral blood. The CDR3 DNA reads TGTGCCAGCAGTTTGGAGAGGAATGAAAAACTGTTTTTT. This sequence encodes CASSLERNEKLFF.